A selection of T cell receptor beta chains follows, all from one sample in a study of blood T cell repertoires in COVID-19. The assay was immunoSEQ multiplex PCR, and TCRdb's table has in-frame clones only and misses some. The sample holds about 270,000 clones, roughly 93% seen once. Material for sequencing was PBMCs or T cells enriched from blood (not recorded which). The receptor source for this set is a middle-aged woman with acute COVID-19. CDR3s leave out the opening cysteine and the closing phenylalanine or tryptophan.

j_gene | v_gene | CDR3aa
TRBJ2-7 | TRBV7-2 | ASSLGSSGRAGSYEQY
TRBJ1-2 | TRBV24-1 | ATSDLRRSYGYT
TRBJ1-1 | TRBV7-9 | ASSFGGAITEAF
TRBJ2-6 | TRBV11-2 | ASSSNLQGAGSGANVLT
TRBJ1-1 | TRBV5-1 | ASRRDRGNTEAF
TRBJ1-1 | TRBV28 | ASSLVVSTEAF
TRBJ2-5 | TRBV3-1/TRBV3-2 | ASSQDSAGGTQY
TRBJ1-2 | TRBV3-1/TRBV3-2 | ASTPSRVSYGYT
TRBJ1-3 | TRBV19 | ASSPRQIPGNTIY
TRBJ2-3 | TRBV11-2 | ASSSGLAGRDTQY
TRBJ2-7 | TRBV7-9 | ASSLDRELTYEQY
TRBJ1-2 | TRBV5-6 | ASTRRDRGYT
TRBJ2-7 | TRBV24-1 | ATSDSGRPYEQY
TRBJ2-7 | TRBV28 | ASSTQRTAPYEQY
TRBJ2-7 | TRBV30 | AWSVRAGGEQY
TRBJ2-5 | TRBV29-1 | SVFFSGGAQETQY
TRBJ2-1 | TRBV9 | ASQTGALPTHEQF
TRBJ2-1 | TRBV10-3 | AISGASGNEQF
TRBJ1-1 | TRBV2 | ASSEWDIDTEAF
TRBJ1-2 | TRBV5-1 | ASSSSGTGRSGYT
TRBJ2-1 | TRBV27 | ASSLLLTSGISYNEQF
TRBJ2-5 | TRBV19 | ASSISRYYQETQY
TRBJ2-2 | TRBV19 | ASSRPGTGNTGELF
TRBJ1-2 | TRBV2 | ASSDQTGGDYGYT
TRBJ1-1 | TRBV19 | ASSTDRVNTEAF
TRBJ1-6 | TRBV4-3 | ASSQWSSYNSPLH
TRBJ2-7 | TRBV9 | ASSVAPMTGSEQY
TRBJ2-7 | TRBV24-1 | ATGTPNSYEQY
TRBJ2-1 | TRBV3-1/TRBV3-2 | ASSLKGDEQF
TRBJ1-5 | TRBV29-1 | SAGQGDSNQPQH
TRBJ1-6 | TRBV6-5 | ASRGQGNSPLH
TRBJ1-5 | TRBV2 | ASSEARAGVSNQPQH
TRBJ2-7 | TRBV11-2 | ASSSGTTYEQY
TRBJ2-5 | TRBV7-2 | ASSFGTSGRETQY
TRBJ1-3 | TRBV18 | ASSPPGSSGNTIY
TRBJ2-2 | TRBV15 | ATSRHSGSNTGELF
TRBJ1-4 | TRBV6-5 | ASSPRGATNEKLF